This T cell receptor beta chain is drawn from a study of cytomegalovirus exposure and HLA in healthy donors. PCR primers comprised 60 Vbeta and 13 Jbeta primers. Repertoires were generated with immunoSEQ multiplex PCR, while TCRdb's copy carries only in-frame clones and drops some. The sample data list about 200,000 clones. The V end was cut by 9 bases, the J end by 0 bases, with 11 bases between. Germline lookup yields CDR1 MNHEY and CDR2 SVGAGI. The CDR3 runs to 14 residues. The sequencing input was PBMCs. The chain combines TRBV6-5 with TRBJ2-2; possibly TRBD1 for D (5 bases). This TCR was recovered from a girl aged 2 to 9 in good health and CMV-seropositive. The CDR3 DNA is TGTGCCAGTAGACAGCCCACGAACACCGGGGAGCTGTTTTTT. Encoded protein: CASRQPTNTGELFF.